The 2 T cell receptor beta chains below come from one sample, sequenced in a study of long-term antiretroviral therapy in people with HIV. Assay version v3.0 of immunoSEQ was used, and it was run at survey level. Measured with immunoSEQ multiplex PCR; TCRdb has only the in-frame clones, and not every one. The sample lists over 20,000 clones, more than 70% seen once, with roughly 5.5% in the top ten. The material was unsorted PBMCs, obtained 3 years after starting antiretroviral therapy. Receptors originate from a young man with HIV.

This clone was seen only a few times. The V call is TRBV19, the J call TRBJ1-2; D gene ambiguous. CDR1 and CDR2 (germline): LNHDA, SQIVND (reference sequence). V shed 0 bases and J shed 6 bases, with 14 bases lying between them. There are 15 residues in the CDR3. As DNA, the CDR3 is TGTGCCAGTAGTATAGACGGACCTCCAATGGATGGCTACACCTTC. It translates to CASSIDGPPMDGYTF.

The CDR3 DNA reads as TGTGCCAGCAGTGCGGGCACAGGGTGGGCCGGGGAGCTGTTTTTT. It yields the protein CASSAGTGWAGELFF. The rearrangement links TRBV6-1 to TRBJ2-2; weak D call: TRBD1 (6 bases). V lost 4 bases and J lost 6, with 15 bases in between. CDR1 is MNHNS, CDR2 SASEGT, per germline. CDR3 length: 15 amino acids.